This T cell receptor beta chain appears in the sequencing data of a study of shared clonotypes between healthy human individuals. The CDR3 is made up of 17 amino acids. Trimming cost V 0 bases and J 4 bases; bases outside gene matches: 7. CDR1 and CDR2 from the germline V gene are SGDLS and YYNGEE. Concerning this clone itself: Its antigen is as yet unknown.

It was CD45RO-negative cells, positively selected for CCR7, that made up naive CD8 cells, with terminally differentiated effector memory CD45RA+ cells excluded. Study donors comprised healthy, HIV-negative adults devoid of recent acute infection or vaccination. Only in-frame clones appear in the TCRdb table, and some are missing; sequencing was by immunoSEQ multiplex PCR. The table has millions of clones, roughly 94% seen once; the top ten hold around 1.1%. Study-level points and caveats: Non-shared clonotypes had lower generation probabilities than those shared by all four donors. In this cohort, only blood was sampled, and tissue repertoires likely differ. Clonotypes that were shared across a handful of donors made up approximately 5% of naive CD4 clonotypes.

The chain combines TRBV9 with TRBJ2-1, with 10 bases fitting TRBD2. This receptor was obtained from a man aged 18 to 29 in good health. Sequenced sample: naive CD8+ T cells sorted from blood. The CDR3 sequence is CASSVELAGALYNEQFF. The CDR3 DNA reads as TGTGCCAGCAGCGTAGAGCTAGCGGGGGCCCTATACAATGAGCAGTTCTTC.